The 13 T cell receptor beta chains given below trace back to one sample, sequenced in a study of T-cell memory formation after mild COVID-19. TCRdb fed the 5' RACE reads into MiXCR, producing one record per CDR3 protein. The sample contains 560,000 or so distinct CDR3 sequences, around a sixth of which appear only once. Sequencing was performed on PBMCs or a T cell subset sorted from them (not recorded which). These receptors originate from an adult woman who had mild COVID-19 (a few samples of this study predate the infection). Cell type and time point are not known.

The chain couples TRBV5-6 to TRBJ2-4, with TRBD2 matching 8 bases. CDR1 and CDR2 (germline): SGHDT, YYEEEE. There are 17 residues in the CDR3. V shed 0 bases, J shed 1 base, and the junction held 6 bases outside the gene matches. The CDR3 here is CASSLAGGGQAKNIQYF. CDR3 nucleotide sequence: TGTGCCAGCAGCTTGGCCGGCGGGGGGCAGGCCAAAAACATTCAGTACTTC.

This rearrangement joins TRBV27 to TRBJ2-7; D is perhaps TRBD2 (5 bases). Germline V gives CDR1 MNHEY, CDR2 SMNVEV (reference sequence). The CDR3 spans 15 residues. V shed 0 bases and J shed 2 bases, with 11 bases lying between them. The CDR3 DNA follows: TGTGCCAGCAGTTTATCCGGGGTACCAACCTACGAGCAGTACTTC. It specifies CASSLSGVPTYEQYF.

This clonotype was found a few times. The V and J genes are TRBV9 and TRBJ2-7; 8 nucleotides align to TRBD1. The germline CDR1 and CDR2 sequences are SGDLS and YYNGEE. After removal of 7 bases from V and 5 bases from J, the junction contained 5 bases not matched to a gene. The CDR3 has 12 amino acids. CDR3 sequence: CASGQGGHEQYF. The CDR3 nucleotides are TGTGCCAGCGGACAGGGAGGACACGAGCAGTACTTC.

This chain joins TRBV7-8 and TRBJ2-1; D not certain. Trimming pared 2 bases from V and 7 bases from J, leaving 24 bases between. The CDR3 contains 18 residues. Germline-derived CDR1 and CDR2 are SGHVS and FQNEAQ. This CDR3 reads CASSLLNRFGRQPNEQFF. The CDR3 nucleotides read TGTGCCAGCAGCTTATTGAATAGGTTTGGTCGGCAGCCAAATGAGCAGTTCTTC.

This clonotype was found a few times. This chain connects TRBV7-3 to TRBJ1-1, with a possible D match to TRBD1 (6 bases). Looked up from germline, CDR1 is SGHTA and CDR2 is FQGTGA. The CDR3 has 15 amino acids. V lost 0 bases and J lost 4, with 12 bases in between. CDR3 bases: TGTGCCAGCAGCTTAACGGGGGGGGCGGGCACTGAAGCTTTCTTT. The encoded protein is CASSLTGGAGTEAFF.

The rearrangement joins TRBV4-2 to TRBJ2-1; 8 nucleotides line up with TRBD2. The trim removed 0 bases at V and 4 bases at J, leaving 5 bases unmatched. This CDR3 contains 16 residues. Germline lookup yields CDR1 LGHNA and CDR2 YNFKEQ. CDR3 DNA: TGTGCCAGCAGCCAAGAGGTCCTAGCGGGTTACAATGAGCAGTTCTTC. Translation: CASSQEVLAGYNEQFF.

The chain carries TRBV7-3 and TRBJ2-4; no clear D. The CDR3 is 12 amino acids. V lost 9 bases and J lost 0, with 6 bases in between. Germline V gene lookup returns CDR1 SGHTA and CDR2 FQGTGA. CDR3 residues: CARAVAKNIQYF. CDR3 sequence (DNA): TGTGCCAGGGCGGTAGCCAAAAACATTCAGTACTTC.

This clonotype was seen a handful of times. The V gene is TRBV24-1, the J gene TRBJ2-1; 9 bases are a match to TRBD1. V lost 2 bases to trimming and J lost 8 bases; unmatched junction nucleotides: 9. Germline V gives CDR1 KGHDR, CDR2 SFDVKD. This CDR3 spans 16 amino acids. CDR3 in amino acids: CATSDSTRTGAYEQFF. The CDR3 DNA is TGTGCCACCAGTGATTCTACCCGGACAGGGGCTTATGAGCAGTTCTTC.

The chain employs TRBV5-1 and TRBJ2-3; no firm D call. The germline gives CDR1 SGHRS, CDR2 YFSETQ. CDR3 length: 15 residues. V was trimmed by 7 bases and J by 1 base, leaving 16 bases between them. The CDR3 is CASSLKIVGTDTQYF. The CDR3 nucleotides are TGCGCCAGCTCCCTTAAGATAGTCGGCACAGATACGCAGTATTTT.

The rearrangement links TRBV7-8 to TRBJ1-1, with D maybe TRBD1 (6 bases). This CDR3 has 15 amino acids. CDR1 is SGHVS, CDR2 FQNEAQ, per germline. V lost 5 bases, J lost 1 base, and 14 bases lay in between. The CDR3 sequence: CASSLIQGPNTEAFF. DNA of the CDR3: TGTGCCAGCAGCCTCATACAGGGCCCGAACACTGAAGCTTTCTTT.

V usage is TRBV6-1 and J usage is TRBJ2-1; no clear D. Germline V gives CDR1 MNHNS, CDR2 SASEGT. The CDR3 spans 14 residues. V shed 2 bases and J shed 6 bases, with 11 bases lying between them. The CDR3 sequence is CASSESGRFNEQFF. In nucleotides, the CDR3 is TGTGCCAGCAGTGAATCTGGCCGGTTCAATGAGCAGTTCTTC.

This clonotype was seen only a few times. CDR3 loop: CASSMLTGGRDGYTF. CDR3 nucleotides: TGTGCCAGTAGTATGTTGACAGGCGGTCGAGATGGCTACACCTTC. The chain is built from TRBV19 and TRBJ1-2; tentative D call: TRBD1 (6 bases). The V end lost 3 bases, the J end lost 6 bases, and 17 bases lay between the germline ends. The CDR3 has 15 amino acids. Germline V gene sequence: CDR1 LNHDA, CDR2 SQIVND (reference sequence).

V usage is TRBV7-3 and J usage is TRBJ2-1; 10 nucleotides line up with TRBD2. CDR3 size: 16 residues. The V and J ends lost 0 bases and 6 bases, in that order; junction bases with no gene match: 5. Germline CDR1 SGHTA, CDR2 FQGTGA. DNA for the CDR3: TGTGCCAGCAGCTTAACTCTAGCGGGAGTGATCAATGAGCAGTTCTTC. Its translation: CASSLTLAGVINEQFF.